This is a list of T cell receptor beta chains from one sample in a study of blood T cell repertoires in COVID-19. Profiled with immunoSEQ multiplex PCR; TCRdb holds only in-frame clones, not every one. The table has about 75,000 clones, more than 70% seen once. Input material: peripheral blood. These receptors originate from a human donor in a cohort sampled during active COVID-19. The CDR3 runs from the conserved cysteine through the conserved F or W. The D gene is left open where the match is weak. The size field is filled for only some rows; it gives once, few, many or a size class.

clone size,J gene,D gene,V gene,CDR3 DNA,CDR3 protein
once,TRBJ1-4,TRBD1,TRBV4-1,TGCGCCAGCAGCCAGACAGGGGTCAGGGAAAAACTGTTTTTT,CASSQTGVREKLFF
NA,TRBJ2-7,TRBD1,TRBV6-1,TGTGCCAGCAGTGAACAACAGGGGAGAGGCGAGCAGTACTTC,CASSEQQGRGEQYF
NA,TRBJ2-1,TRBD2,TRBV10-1,TGCGCCAGCAGTGAGGCTAGCGGGAGTTTGGGGAATGAGCAGTTCTTC,CASSEASGSLGNEQFF
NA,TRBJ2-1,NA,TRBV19,TGTGCCAGTAGTACCCTCCCGGACAGCTCCTACAATGAGCAGTTCTTC,CASSTLPDSSYNEQFF
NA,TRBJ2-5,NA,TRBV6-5,TGTGCCAGCAGTTACTCGCGACGGGGTGTGGAGACCCAGTACTTC,CASSYSRRGVETQYF
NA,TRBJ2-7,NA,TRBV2,TGTGCCAGCGCGCCGGGACTCCCCTCCTACGAGCAGTACTTC,CASAPGLPSYEQYF
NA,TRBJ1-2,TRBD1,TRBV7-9,TGTGCCAGCTGCTCCGGGACAGGGGCTGGGGGCTACACCTTC,CASCSGTGAGGYTF
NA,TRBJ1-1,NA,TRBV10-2,TGCGCCAGCAGTGGGCAGTTCGAACCGGCGGACACTGAAGCTTTCTTT,CASSGQFEPADTEAFF
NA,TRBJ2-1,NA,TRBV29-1,TGCAGCGTTGTCGGGAGCTCCTACAATGAGCAGTTCTTC,CSVVGSSYNEQFF
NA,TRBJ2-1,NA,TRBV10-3,TGTGCCATCAGTGAGTCCGCGAGTTCCCTCTCCTACAATGAGCAGTTCTTC,CAISESASSLSYNEQFF
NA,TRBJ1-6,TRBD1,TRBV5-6,TGTGCCAGCTCCCCGGACAGGGGGACACCCCTCCACTTT,CASSPDRGTPLHF
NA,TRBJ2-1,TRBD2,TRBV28,TGTGCCAGCAGTTTAGGGGGGGGGAATGAGCAGTTCTTC,CASSLGGGNEQFF
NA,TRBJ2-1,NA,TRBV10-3,TGTGCCATCAGCGGGTCCTTCAGCGGCAATGAGCAGTTCTTC,CAISGSFSGNEQFF
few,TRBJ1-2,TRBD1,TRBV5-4,TGTGCCAGCAGCAAGGAGGGGCAGGGGGCGTTAGGCTACACCTTC,CASSKEGQGALGYTF
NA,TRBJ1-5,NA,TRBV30,TGTGCCTGGAGTGACGGGGGTCATCAGCCCCAGCATTTT,CAWSDGGHQPQHF
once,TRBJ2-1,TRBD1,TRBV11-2,TGTGCCAGCAGCTTTTTAAGGGGGCGACCGAGGTACTACAATGAGCAGTTCTTC,CASSFLRGRPRYYNEQFF
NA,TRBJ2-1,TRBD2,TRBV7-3,TGTGCCAGCAGCCTATTAGCGGGGAGTACCGGGAATGAGCAGTTCTTC,CASSLLAGSTGNEQFF
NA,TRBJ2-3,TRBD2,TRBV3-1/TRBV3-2,TGTGCCAGCAGCGAAACGGGACTAGCGGGATCAATTACGCAGTATTTT,CASSETGLAGSITQYF
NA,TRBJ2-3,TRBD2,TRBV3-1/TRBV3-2,TGTGCCAGCAGCCCCCCCGGTACTAGCGGGGGGCCCTTCACAGATACGCAGTATTTT,CASSPPGTSGGPFTDTQYF
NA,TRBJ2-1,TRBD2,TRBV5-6,TGTGCCAGCAGGGCATCCGGGACTAGGTTATCCCTTGAGCAGTTCTTC,CASRASGTRLSLEQFF
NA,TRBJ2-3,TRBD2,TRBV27,TGTGCCAGCAGGGAAGCGGGGGGAACAGATACGCAGTATTTT,CASREAGGTDTQYF
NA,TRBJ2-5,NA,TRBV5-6,TGTGCCAGCAGCTTTCTCGGCGCGGGGCAAGAGACCCAGTACTTC,CASSFLGAGQETQYF
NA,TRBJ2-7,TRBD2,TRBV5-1,TGCGCCAGCAGCTTGGGAGAGTGGGGGCTAGCGGGAGATCTCTACGAGCAGTACTTC,CASSLGEWGLAGDLYEQYF
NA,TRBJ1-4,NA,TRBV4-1,TGCGCCAGCAGCCCCCCGGGATTACGTGGTGAAAAACTGTTTTTT,CASSPPGLRGEKLFF
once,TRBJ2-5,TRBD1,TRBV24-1,TGTGCCACCAGTAGCCCCCACGGGACAGCCAACCAAGAGACCCAGTACTTC,CATSSPHGTANQETQYF
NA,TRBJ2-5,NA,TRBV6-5,TGTGCCAGCAGTCGGACAGTACAAGAGACCCAGTACTTC,CASSRTVQETQYF
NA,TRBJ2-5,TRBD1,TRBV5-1,TGCGCCAGCAGCTTCGGGACAGACTATCAAGAGACCCAGTACTTC,CASSFGTDYQETQYF
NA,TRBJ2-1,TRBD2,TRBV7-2,TGTGCCAGCGCCTTGGGAGGGACCTACAATGGGCAGTTCTTC,CASALGGTYNGQFF
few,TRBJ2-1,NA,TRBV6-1,TGTGCCAGCAGTGGAACTCGGGGATCCCTCAGCTCCTACAATGAGCAGTTCTTC,CASSGTRGSLSSYNEQFF
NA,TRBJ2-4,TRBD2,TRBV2,TGTGCCAGCAGCCAACTAGCGGGAGGGCCTTTGGCCAAAAACATTCAGTACTTC,CASSQLAGGPLAKNIQYF
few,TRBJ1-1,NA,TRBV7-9,TGTGCCAGCAGCTTGGGTGAAGACAGGCAAGCTTTCTTT,CASSLGEDRQAFF
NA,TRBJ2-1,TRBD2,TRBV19,TGTGCCAGTAGTATAGATAGGATACTAGCGGGGGCCGAGCAGTTCTTC,CASSIDRILAGAEQFF
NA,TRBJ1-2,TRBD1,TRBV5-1,TGCGCCAGCAGCACCGGGACAGCTGGAAACTATGGCTACACCTTC,CASSTGTAGNYGYTF
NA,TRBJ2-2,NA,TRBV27,TGTGCCAGCAGTTGGCGGGGAGCTAACACCGGGGAGCTGTTTTTT,CASSWRGANTGELFF
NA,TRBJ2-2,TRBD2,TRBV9,TGTGCCAGCAGCATTCGCGGGGGAGACACCGGGGAGCTGTTTTTT,CASSIRGGDTGELFF
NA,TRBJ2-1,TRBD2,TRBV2,TGTGCCAGCAGGACTAGCGGGATAACCTACAATGAGCAGTTCTTC,CASRTSGITYNEQFF
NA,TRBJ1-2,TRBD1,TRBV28,TGTGCCAGCAGTTTAGGGGGACAGGGTGACTATGGCTACACCTTC,CASSLGGQGDYGYTF
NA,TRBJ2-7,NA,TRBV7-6,TGTGCCAGCAGCCCAGCGCAGGGTACCACCTACGAGCAGTACTTC,CASSPAQGTTYEQYF
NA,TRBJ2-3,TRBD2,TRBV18,TGTGCCAGCTCACCAACGAGGAGCGGGGGGGCCGGAGATACGCAGTATTTT,CASSPTRSGGAGDTQYF
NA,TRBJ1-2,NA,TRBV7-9,TGTGCCAGCAGCGCGGAGGTTATGGATGGCTACACCTTC,CASSAEVMDGYTF
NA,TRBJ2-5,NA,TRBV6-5,TGTGCCAGCACGGGAATTATTGGGGAGACCCAGTACTTC,CASTGIIGETQYF
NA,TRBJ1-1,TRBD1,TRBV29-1,TGCAGCGTCACGACAGGGGGGAACACTGAAGCTTTCTTT,CSVTTGGNTEAFF
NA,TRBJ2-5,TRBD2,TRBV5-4,TGTGCCAGCACCTTAGCGGGGTCCCAAGAGACCCAGTACTTC,CASTLAGSQETQYF
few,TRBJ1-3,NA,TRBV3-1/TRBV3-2,TGTGCCAGCAGCCAAGGGGTCAGGTCCATAAACACCATATATTTT,CASSQGVRSINTIYF
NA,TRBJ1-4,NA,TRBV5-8,TGTGCCAGCAGCTCCATGGGCCGATTCAATGAAAAACTGTTTTTT,CASSSMGRFNEKLFF
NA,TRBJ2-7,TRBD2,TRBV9,TGTGCCAGCAGCGTAGACACTAGCGGACTCTACGAGCAGTACTTC,CASSVDTSGLYEQYF
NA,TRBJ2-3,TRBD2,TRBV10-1,TGCGCCAGCAGTGAGTCGAGCTATTTAGCGGGCACGGCAGATACGCAGTATTTT,CASSESSYLAGTADTQYF
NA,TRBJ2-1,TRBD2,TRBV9,TGTGCCAGCAGCGTAGATGGGACTACATACAATGAGCAGTTCTTC,CASSVDGTTYNEQFF
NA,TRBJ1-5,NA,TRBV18,TGTGCCAGCTCACCAGGGGCGGGGGGGATCAATCAGCCCCAGCATTTT,CASSPGAGGINQPQHF
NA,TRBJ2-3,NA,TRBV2,TGTGCCAGCACTCTGGACAGAAGGCGCACAGATACGCAGTATTTT,CASTLDRRRTDTQYF
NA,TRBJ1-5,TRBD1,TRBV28,TGTGCCACCTTGCCGGGACAGACTTATCAGCCCCAGCATTTT,CATLPGQTYQPQHF
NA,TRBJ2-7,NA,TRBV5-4,TGTGCCAGCAGCTTGGGGGGGGAGTACAACGAGCAGTACTTC,CASSLGGEYNEQYF
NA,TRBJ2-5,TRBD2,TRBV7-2,TGTGCCAGCAGCTTAGTCGGCGGGAGGGTTCGAGGGACCCAGTACTTC,CASSLVGGRVRGTQYF
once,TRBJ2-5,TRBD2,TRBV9,TGTGCCAGCAGCGTAGGCCATAGCGGGGGAGGGCAAGAGACCCAGTACTTC,CASSVGHSGGGQETQYF
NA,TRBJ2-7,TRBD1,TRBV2,TGTGCCAGCAGCCGAATCCCAGGGGGCTACGAGCAGTACTTC,CASSRIPGGYEQYF
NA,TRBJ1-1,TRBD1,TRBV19,TGTGCCAGTAGGCACTCACGACAGGGGCCCTTGAACACTGAAGCTTTCTTT,CASRHSRQGPLNTEAFF
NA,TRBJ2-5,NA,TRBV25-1,TGTGCCAGTTCCCGGGGGCGGGGGTCTTATCGCCAAGAGACCCAGTACTTC,CASSRGRGSYRQETQYF